A single sample gave rise to the 2 T cell receptor beta chains below, sequenced in a study of shared clonotypes between healthy human individuals. Profiling relied on immunoSEQ multiplex PCR, and the TCRdb table lists in-frame clones only, not all of them. The repertoire holds around 1.6 million clones, approximately 98% seen once, with roughly 0.45% in the top ten. The sequenced material came from naive CD4+ T cells sorted from blood. Subset specified: CD45RA+ positively selected. Receptor source: a man aged 30 to 45 in good health.

Regarding this clone: Other DNA sequences in the same sample also yield this CDR3. V is TRBV18 and J is TRBJ2-7, with 10 bases that match TRBD1. With 4 bases clipped from V and 7 bases from J, the junction kept 4 bases outside the gene matches. The CDR3 extends over 13 amino acids. The germline gives CDR1 KGHSH, CDR2 LQKENI. For the CDR3, the DNA is TGTGCCAGCTCACGGGACAGGGGCGGTGAGCAGTACTTC. Its protein product is CASSRDRGGEQYF.

The chain couples TRBV11-3 to TRBJ2-2; 13 bases map to TRBD2. This CDR3 is built from 18 residues. CDR1 is SGHNT, CDR2 YENEEA, per germline. The trim removed 3 bases at V and 5 bases at J, leaving 9 bases unmatched. The CDR3 DNA reads as TGTGCCAGCAGCTTCAGGACTAGCGGGGGCAGACCTACCGGGGAGCTGTTTTTT. Protein product: CASSFRTSGGRPTGELFF.